The 30 T cell receptor beta chains given below trace back to one sample, sequenced in a study of identical twins. TCRdb passed the 5' RACE reads through MiXCR, listing each CDR3 protein once. Of hundreds of thousands of distinct CDR3 sequences listed, around 6% were seen once; the top ten hold around 1.7%. Material: naive T cells sorted from blood. The source of these receptors is a man in his late teens or twenties in good health.

There are many counts of this clonotype. The rearrangement uses TRBV5-1 and TRBJ2-2, with unresolved D. Germline V lookup: CDR1 SGHRS, CDR2 YFSETQ. Deletions cut 5 bases from V and 5 bases from J, with 13 bases between. CDR3 length equals 14 residues. The CDR3 loop reads CASSPRGETGELFF. CDR3 DNA: TGCGCCAGCAGTCCTAGAGGTGAAACCGGGGAGCTGTTTTTT.

This clonotype came up many times. This chain uses TRBV12-3 or TRBV12-4 with TRBJ2-2; D is possibly TRBD1 or TRBD2 (5 bases each). The V end was cut by 3 bases, the J end by 4 bases, with 9 bases between. The CDR3 is 14 amino acids. Written as DNA, the CDR3 is TGTGCCAGCAGTTTCGAGGGGAGCACCGGGGAGCTGTTTTTT. It encodes CASSFEGSTGELFF.

This rearrangement joins TRBV7-2 to TRBJ1-2; D possibly corresponds to TRBD1 (6 bases). The CDR3 spans 14 residues. Germline V gives CDR1 SGHTA, CDR2 FQGNSA. Trimming cost V 0 bases and J 7 bases, with 12 bases left between them. This CDR3 reads CASSLATGQSGYTF. The DNA for the CDR3 is TGTGCCAGCAGCTTAGCCACAGGGCAATCTGGCTACACCTTC.

This clonotype was counted between two and nine times. This chain links TRBV20-1 with TRBJ1-5, with TRBD1 as a possible D gene (5 bases). Germline-derived CDR1 and CDR2 are DFQATT and SNEGSKA (reference sequence). Trimming removed 0 bases from V and 0 bases from J, with 12 bases in between. The CDR3 extends over 16 amino acids. The CDR3 DNA reads TGCAGTGCTAGAGAACGGGGGTTGTATAGCAATCAGCCCCAGCATTTT. Protein sequence: CSARERGLYSNQPQHF.

This clonotype appeared many times. The genes are TRBV20-1 and TRBJ2-1; TRBD2 agrees at 8 bases. The V and J ends lost 0 bases and 2 bases, in that order; junction bases with no gene match: 6. This CDR3 is 16 amino acids long. The germline gives CDR1 DFQATT, CDR2 SNEGSKA (reference sequence). The CDR3 DNA reads TGCAGTGCTAGAGATGGTGGCGGGGGGACCTACAATGAGCAGTTCTTC. The encoded protein is CSARDGGGGTYNEQFF.

This clonotype was recorded at least ten times. V usage is TRBV20-1 and J usage is TRBJ2-4; the D call may be TRBD1 or TRBD2 (5 bases each). V was shortened by 5 bases and J by 0 bases, with 23 bases between the two germline ends. Germline values: CDR1 DFQATT, CDR2 SNEGSKA (reference sequence). The CDR3 is 18 amino acids. Here the CDR3 DNA reads TGCAGTGCTCCCTGGTTTGGGGGAACATTGATAGCCAAAAACATTCAGTACTTC. Protein sequence: CSAPWFGGTLIAKNIQYF.

The chain has TRBV4-1 and TRBJ2-3, with TRBD2 matching over 14 bases. Unmatched junction bases numbered 2, after V lost 4 bases and J lost 5 bases. Per the germline V gene, CDR1 is MGHRA and CDR2 is YSYEKL. This CDR3 is 15 amino acids long. CDR3 nucleotide sequence: TGCGCCAGCAGCCCCGGGACTAGCGGGAGAGATACGCAGTATTTT. Protein product: CASSPGTSGRDTQYF.

In its sample, this clonotype was seen a few times. This sequence joins TRBV20-1 and TRBJ2-5, with D possibly matching TRBD1 (6 bases). Germline assignment: CDR1 DFQATT and CDR2 SNEGSKA (reference sequence). V was trimmed by 3 bases and J by 5 bases, leaving 16 bases between them. This CDR3 is 14 amino acids long. Written as DNA, the CDR3 is TGCAGTGCTAGGAGGACAGCTCCCAGCGAGACCCAGTACTTC. This sequence encodes CSARRTAPSETQYF.

This clonotype was found many times. This sequence joins TRBV12-3 or TRBV12-4 and TRBJ1-6, with no clear D. V dropped 2 bases and J dropped 5 bases, with 7 bases sitting between them. The CDR3 extends over 14 amino acids. The CDR3 sequence: CASSLMGNNSPLHF. In DNA form, the CDR3 reads TGTGCCAGCAGTTTAATGGGGAATAATTCACCCCTCCACTTT.

This clonotype was detected only a few times. The J gene is TRBJ2-6, the V gene TRBV28, with 10 bases identical to TRBD1. The CDR3 runs 18 residues. With V trimmed by 2 bases and J by 2 bases, 6 bases remained unmatched. Germline values: CDR1 MDHEN, CDR2 SYDVKM. In DNA form, the CDR3 reads TGTGCCAGCAGTTTAGAGACAGGGGGCCCAACTGGGGCCAACGTCCTGACTTTC. It translates to CASSLETGGPTGANVLTF.

This clonotype was seen many times. This chain uses TRBV7-9 with TRBJ1-2, with no clear D. V was pared by 5 bases and J by 0 bases, with 10 bases between. In germline, CDR1 is SEHNR, CDR2 FQNEAQ (reference sequence). The CDR3 length is 14 residues. The CDR3 DNA sequence: TGTGCCAGCAGCCGGACTGAAGCTAACTATGGCTACACCTTC. It codes for CASSRTEANYGYTF.

This clonotype has ten or more counts. The V call is TRBV2, the J call TRBJ2-1; the D gene is possibly TRBD1 (6 bases). V shed 6 bases and J shed 8 bases, with 17 bases lying between them. The CDR3 contains 14 residues. Per the germline V gene, CDR1 is SNHLY and CDR2 is FYNNEI. CDR3 residues: CASSAPVGADEQFF. CDR3 nucleotide sequence: TGTGCCAGCAGCGCTCCCGTGGGGGCGGATGAGCAGTTCTTC.

This clonotype was seen more than once but under ten times. J is TRBJ2-7 and V is TRBV20-1; a weak D match, TRBD1 (6 bases). V shed 5 bases and J shed 0 bases, with 8 bases lying between them. The CDR3 length is 12 residues. The germline V gene encodes CDR1 DFQATT and CDR2 SNEGSKA (reference sequence). The CDR3 DNA sequence: TGCAGTGCTCCGACAGGCTCCTACGAGCAGTACTTC. Translating gives CSAPTGSYEQYF.

The chain links TRBV7-9 to TRBJ1-1; D is unclear. Between the trimmed V and J ends, which lost 6 bases and 3 bases, there was a span of 14 bases. CDR1 is SEHNR and CDR2 is FQNEAQ in the germline V gene (reference sequence). The CDR3 runs to 14 residues. As DNA, the CDR3 is TGTGCCAGCAGTGGGGATAGGCGGGACACTGAAGCTTTCTTT. Its protein product is CASSGDRRDTEAFF.

There are many counts of this clonotype. The chain employs TRBV29-1 and TRBJ2-1, with TRBD1 matching over 10 bases. Germline CDR1 and CDR2: SQVTM and ANQGSEA. Trimming removed 4 bases from V and 3 bases from J; junction bases left unmatched: 6. This CDR3 region has 15 residues. The CDR3 region is CSVVPRTGGYNEQFF. Written as DNA, the CDR3 is TGCAGCGTTGTGCCGCGGACAGGGGGCTACAATGAGCAGTTCTTC.

This clonotype occurred many times. The chain employs TRBV5-4 and TRBJ1-2, with TRBD1 matching over 9 bases. The length of the CDR3 is 13 residues. Germline-derived CDR1 and CDR2 are SGHNT and YYREEE (reference sequence). J lost 8 bases, V lost 5 bases, and 7 bases had no gene match. CDR3 in amino acids: CASRDRGLKGYTF. CDR3 nucleotides: TGTGCCAGCAGGGACAGGGGACTGAAGGGCTACACCTTC.

DNA of the CDR3: TGTGCCTGGACGAGTTTAGGGACAGGAGGGTATGAGCAGTACTTC. This encodes CAWTSLGTGGYEQYF. The chain links TRBV30 to TRBJ2-7; 8 bases fit TRBD1. The CDR3 sequence is 15 residues long. J was trimmed by 7 bases and V by 4 bases; bases with no gene match: 15. Germline V lookup: CDR1 GTSNPN, CDR2 SVGIG (reference sequence).

This clonotype turned up a few times. The junction differs from germline at one of its ends, possibly a read error. The chain is built from TRBV29-1 and TRBJ1-1, with 11 bases that match TRBD1. This CDR3 region has 14 residues. CDR1 and CDR2 from the germline V gene are SQVTM and ANQGSEA. CDR3 region: CSVGQGALNTEAFF. DNA for the CDR3: TGCAGCGTAGGACAGGGGGCGTTGAATACTGAAGCTTTCTTT.

This chain connects TRBV6-6 to TRBJ2-7; 7 bases map to TRBD2. CDR1 MNHNY and CDR2 SVGAGI come from the germline V gene (reference sequence). V shed 4 bases and J 6 bases; nucleotides not matched to a gene: 6. This CDR3 is 13 amino acids long. CDR3 residues: CASSFTRGVEQYF. In DNA form, the CDR3 reads TGTGCCAGCAGTTTCACTCGGGGGGTCGAGCAGTACTTC.

This clonotype occurred many times. CDR3 bases: TGTGCCAGCAGCCCTAGGACAGGAGGCCAGCCCCAGCATTTT. Translation gives CASSPRTGGQPQHF. This chain uses TRBV7-2 with TRBJ1-5; 7 nucleotides agree with TRBD1. This CDR3 is 14 amino acids long. Trimming at V came to 5 bases and at J to 7 bases, leaving 8 bases not matched to a gene. Germline V CDR1 and CDR2: SGHTA, FQGNSA. Using reference TRBV7-2 and TRBJ1-5 for the parts outside the CDR3, the full variable domain is GAGVSQSPSNKVTEKGKDVELRCDPISGHTALYWYRQSLGQGLEFLIYFQGNSAPDKSGLPSDRFSAERTGGSVSTLTIQRTQQEDSAVYLCASSPRTGGQPQHFGDGTRLSIL.

The V and J genes are TRBV9 and TRBJ2-6, with 9 bases lining up with TRBD1. The ends lost 3 bases at V and 4 bases at J; junction bases unmatched: 5. The CDR3 consists of 16 residues. Germline V lookup: CDR1 SGDLS, CDR2 YYNGEE. Written as DNA, the CDR3 is TGTGCCAGCAGCGGGACAGGGGTTGCAGGGGCCAACGTCCTGACTTTC. As protein: CASSGTGVAGANVLTF.

In its sample, this clonotype was seen many times. The rearrangement uses TRBV5-5 and TRBJ1-2, with 8 positions matching TRBD1. Germline assignment: CDR1 SGHKS and CDR2 YYEKEE (reference sequence). Trimming cost V 3 bases and J 0 bases; bases outside gene matches: 10. There are 17 residues in the CDR3. DNA of the CDR3: TGTGCCAGCAGCTCTACCGGGACAGGAGTCTCTAACTATGGCTACACCTTC. Residues: CASSSTGTGVSNYGYTF.

This clonotype was counted at least ten times. The chain carries TRBV27 and TRBJ2-1; tentative D call: TRBD2 (6 bases). Per germline, CDR1 MNHEY and CDR2 SMNVEV (reference sequence). The V end was cut by 2 bases, the J end by 4 bases, with 12 bases between. The CDR3 totals 15 residues. The CDR3 region is CASSLLGTRYNEQFF. The CDR3 DNA reads TGTGCCAGCAGTTTACTCGGGACTCGTTACAATGAGCAGTTCTTC.

This clonotype has only a few counts. This chain links TRBV5-1 with TRBJ1-2; D is undetermined. CDR3 length equals 15 residues. Trimming cost V 0 bases and J 2 bases, with 11 bases left between them. Germline-derived CDR1 and CDR2 are SGHRS and YFSETQ. The CDR3 DNA sequence: TGCGCCAGCAGCTTGGTGGTTTCCGGGAACTATGGCTACACCTTC. Translated: CASSLVVSGNYGYTF.

This clonotype was seen a handful of times. The chain combines TRBV5-1 with TRBJ2-1; 12 bases are a match to TRBD2. Germline CDR1 reads SGHRS; CDR2 reads YFSETQ. The CDR3 length is 16 residues. Losses at the gene ends were 4 bases for V and 9 bases for J; bases not matched to a gene: 11. DNA for the CDR3: TGCGCCAGCAGCAAGGAGGCTAGCGGGAGGGCCACTGAGCAGTTCTTC. Protein sequence: CASSKEASGRATEQFF.

The genes are TRBV7-9 and TRBJ2-5; TRBD1 agrees at 8 bases. CDR1 is SEHNR and CDR2 is FQNEAQ in the germline V gene (reference sequence). The CDR3 is made up of 16 amino acids. V lost 2 bases and J lost 5; bases outside the gene matches: 10. This CDR3 reads CASSLLGQGARETQYF. As DNA, the CDR3 is TGTGCCAGCAGCTTACTAGGTCAGGGGGCGCGGGAGACCCAGTACTTC.

There are a few counts of this clonotype. The CDR3 protein is CASSLDPLAGARSYNEQFF. CDR3 coding DNA: TGCGCCAGCAGCTTGGACCCACTGGCGGGAGCCCGCTCCTACAATGAGCAGTTCTTC. This chain joins TRBV5-1 and TRBJ2-1, with TRBD2 matching 7 bases. Germline loops: CDR1 SGHRS, CDR2 YFSETQ. The CDR3 totals 19 residues. The ends lost 0 bases at V and 0 bases at J; junction bases unmatched: 12.

This clonotype was seen at least ten times. The J gene is TRBJ2-5, the V gene TRBV12-3 or TRBV12-4, with TRBD1 as a possible D gene (6 bases). The CDR3 length is 14 residues. V lost 7 bases to trimming and J lost 0 bases, with 12 bases between them. The CDR3 DNA reads as TGTGCCAGCACTATCACAGGGTACCAAGAGACCCAGTACTTC. Its translation is CASTITGYQETQYF.

V is TRBV29-1 and J is TRBJ1-2; perhaps TRBD1 as D (6 bases). The CDR3 runs to 11 residues. The V gene lost 1 base and the J gene lost 8 bases, with 8 bases spanning the gap. Germline CDR1 and CDR2: SQVTM and ANQGSEA. The CDR3 reads CSVEAGTGYTF. Written as DNA, the CDR3 is TGCAGCGTTGAAGCAGGGACAGGCTACACCTTC.

The rearrangement links TRBV12-3 or TRBV12-4 to TRBJ1-1, with a tentative D call TRBD1 (5 bases). Trimming cost V 7 bases and J 0 bases, with 18 bases left between them. The CDR3 runs 16 residues. CDR3 amino acids: CASNLGLTVMNTEAFF. The CDR3 bases are TGTGCCAGCAACTTAGGGTTGACAGTCATGAACACTGAAGCTTTCTTT.